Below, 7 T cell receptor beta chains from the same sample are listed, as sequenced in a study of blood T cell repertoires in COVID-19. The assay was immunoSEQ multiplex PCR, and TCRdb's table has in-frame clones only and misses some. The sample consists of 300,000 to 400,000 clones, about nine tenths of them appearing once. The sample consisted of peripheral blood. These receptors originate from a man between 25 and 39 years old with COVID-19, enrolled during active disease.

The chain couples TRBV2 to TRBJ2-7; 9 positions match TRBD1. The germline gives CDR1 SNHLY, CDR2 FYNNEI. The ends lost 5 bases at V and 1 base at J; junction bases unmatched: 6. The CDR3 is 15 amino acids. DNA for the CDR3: TGTGCCAGCAGTACGACAGGGGGAGATTCCTACGAGCAGTACTTC. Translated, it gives CASSTTGGDSYEQYF.

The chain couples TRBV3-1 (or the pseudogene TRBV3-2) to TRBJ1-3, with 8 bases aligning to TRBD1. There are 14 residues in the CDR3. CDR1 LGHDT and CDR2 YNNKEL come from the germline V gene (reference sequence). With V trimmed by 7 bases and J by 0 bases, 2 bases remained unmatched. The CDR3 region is CASNTGGSGNTIYF. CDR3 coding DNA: TGTGCCAGCAACACAGGGGGCTCTGGAAACACCATATATTTT.

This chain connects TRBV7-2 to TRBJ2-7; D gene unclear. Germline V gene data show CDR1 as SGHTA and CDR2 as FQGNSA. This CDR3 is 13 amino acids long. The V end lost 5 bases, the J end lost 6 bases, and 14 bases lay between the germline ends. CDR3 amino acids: CASSQTDDFEQYF. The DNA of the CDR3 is TGTGCCAGCAGCCAAACCGATGACTTCGAGCAGTACTTC.

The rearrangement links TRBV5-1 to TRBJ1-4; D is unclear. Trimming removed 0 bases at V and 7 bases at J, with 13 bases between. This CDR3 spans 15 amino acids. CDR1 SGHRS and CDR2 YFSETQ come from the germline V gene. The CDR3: CASSLGGPETEKLFF. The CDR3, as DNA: TGCGCCAGCAGCTTGGGAGGGCCGGAAACTGAAAAACTGTTTTTT.

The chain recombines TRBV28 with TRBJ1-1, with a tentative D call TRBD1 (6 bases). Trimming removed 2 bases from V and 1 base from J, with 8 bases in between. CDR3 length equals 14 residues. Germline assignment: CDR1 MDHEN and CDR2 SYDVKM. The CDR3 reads CASSLGRGNTEAFF. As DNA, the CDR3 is TGTGCCAGCAGTTTAGGCAGGGGGAACACTGAAGCTTTCTTT.

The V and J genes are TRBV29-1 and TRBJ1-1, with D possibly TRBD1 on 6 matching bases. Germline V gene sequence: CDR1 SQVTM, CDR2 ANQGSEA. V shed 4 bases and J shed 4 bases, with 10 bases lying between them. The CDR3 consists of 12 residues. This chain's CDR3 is CSVGVRGTEAFF. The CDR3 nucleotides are TGCAGCGTTGGGGTCAGGGGCACTGAAGCTTTCTTT.

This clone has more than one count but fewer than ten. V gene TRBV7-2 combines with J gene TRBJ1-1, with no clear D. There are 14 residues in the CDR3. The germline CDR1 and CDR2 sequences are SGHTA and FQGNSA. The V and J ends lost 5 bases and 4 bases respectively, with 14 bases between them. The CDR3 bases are TGTGCCAGCAGCCGGCCCCAGTCGGGCACTGAAGCTTTCTTT. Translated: CASSRPQSGTEAFF.